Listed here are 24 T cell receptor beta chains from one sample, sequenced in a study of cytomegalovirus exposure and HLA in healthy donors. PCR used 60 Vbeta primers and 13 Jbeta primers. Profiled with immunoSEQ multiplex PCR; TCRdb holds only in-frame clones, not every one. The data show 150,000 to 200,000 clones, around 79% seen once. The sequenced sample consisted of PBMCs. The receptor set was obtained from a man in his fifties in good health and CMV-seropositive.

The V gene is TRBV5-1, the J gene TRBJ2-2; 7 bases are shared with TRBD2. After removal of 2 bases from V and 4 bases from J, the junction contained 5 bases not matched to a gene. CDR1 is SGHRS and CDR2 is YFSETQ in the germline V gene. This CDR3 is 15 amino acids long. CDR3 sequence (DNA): TGCGCCAGCAGCTTTCGTACTAGCGCCACCGGGGAGCTGTTTTTT. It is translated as CASSFRTSATGELFF. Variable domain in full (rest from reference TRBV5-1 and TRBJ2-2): KAGVTQTPRYLIKTRGQQVTLSCSPISGHRSVSWYQQTPGQGLQFLFEYFSETQRNKGNFPGRFSGRQFSNSRSEMNVSTLELGDSALYLCASSFRTSATGELFFGEGSRLTVL.

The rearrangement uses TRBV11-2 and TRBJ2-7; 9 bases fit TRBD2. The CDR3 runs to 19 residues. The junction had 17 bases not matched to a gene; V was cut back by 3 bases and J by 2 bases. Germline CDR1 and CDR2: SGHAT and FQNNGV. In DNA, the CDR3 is TGTGCCAGCAGCTTGGGACCCGCCAGCGGGGGGCCCAGAGCCTACGAGCAGTACGTC. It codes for CASSLGPASGGPRAYEQYV.

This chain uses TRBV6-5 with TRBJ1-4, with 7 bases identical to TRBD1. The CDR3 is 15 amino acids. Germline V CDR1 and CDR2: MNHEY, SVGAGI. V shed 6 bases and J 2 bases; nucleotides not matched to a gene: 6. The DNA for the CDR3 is TGTGCCAGCAGCCAGAGACAGGGTACTAATGAAAAACTGTTTTTT. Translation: CASSQRQGTNEKLFF.

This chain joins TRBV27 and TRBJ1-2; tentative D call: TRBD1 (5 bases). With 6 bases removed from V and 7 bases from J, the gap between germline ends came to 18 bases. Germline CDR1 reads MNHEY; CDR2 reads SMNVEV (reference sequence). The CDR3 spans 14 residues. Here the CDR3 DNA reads TGTGCCAGCAGACCACCCGGGAACGGGGGTGGCTACACCTTC. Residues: CASRPPGNGGGYTF.

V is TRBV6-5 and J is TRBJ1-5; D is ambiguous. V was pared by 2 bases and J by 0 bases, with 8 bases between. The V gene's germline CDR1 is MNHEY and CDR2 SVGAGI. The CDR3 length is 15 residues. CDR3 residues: CASSYKPYSNQPQHF. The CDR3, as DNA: TGTGCCAGCAGTTACAAGCCGTATAGCAATCAGCCCCAGCATTTT.

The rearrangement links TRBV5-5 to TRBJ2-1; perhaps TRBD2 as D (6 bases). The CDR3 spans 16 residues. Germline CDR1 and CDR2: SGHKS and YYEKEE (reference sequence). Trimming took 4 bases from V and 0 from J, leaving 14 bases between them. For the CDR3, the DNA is TGTGCCAGCAGCCGTGCGGCGGGGAGCTCCTACAATGAGCAGTTCTTC. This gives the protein CASSRAAGSSYNEQFF.

The CDR3 bases are TGCAGCGCCGGGCGGGGCCGCACAGATACGCAGTATTTT. Translating gives CSAGRGRTDTQYF. The chain carries TRBV29-1 and TRBJ2-3; weak D call: TRBD2 (6 bases). Trimming removed 7 bases at V and 1 base at J, with 12 bases between. CDR1 and CDR2 from the germline V gene are SQVTM and ANQGSEA. This CDR3 is built from 13 residues.

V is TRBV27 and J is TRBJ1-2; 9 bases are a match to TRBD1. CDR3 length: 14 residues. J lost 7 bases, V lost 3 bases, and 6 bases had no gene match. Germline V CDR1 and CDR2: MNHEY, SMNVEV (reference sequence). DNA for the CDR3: TGTGCCAGCAGTTTGGACAGGGGTAACGGTGGCTACACCTTC. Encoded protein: CASSLDRGNGGYTF.

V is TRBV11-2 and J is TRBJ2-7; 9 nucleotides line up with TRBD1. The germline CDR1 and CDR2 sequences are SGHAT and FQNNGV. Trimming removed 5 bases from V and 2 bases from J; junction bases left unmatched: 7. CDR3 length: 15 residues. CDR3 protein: CASSRDRVLPYEQYV. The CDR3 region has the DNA TGTGCCAGCAGCCGGGACAGGGTATTACCCTACGAGCAGTACGTC.

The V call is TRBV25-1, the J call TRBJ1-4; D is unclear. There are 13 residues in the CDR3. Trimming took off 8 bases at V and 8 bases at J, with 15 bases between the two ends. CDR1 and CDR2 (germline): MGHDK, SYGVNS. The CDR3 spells CASVGESDEKLFF. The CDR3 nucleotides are TGTGCCAGCGTAGGAGAATCTGACGAAAAACTGTTTTTT.

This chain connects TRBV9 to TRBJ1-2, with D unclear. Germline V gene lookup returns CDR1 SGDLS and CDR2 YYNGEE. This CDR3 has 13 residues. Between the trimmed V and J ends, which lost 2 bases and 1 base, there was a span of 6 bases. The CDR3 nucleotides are TGTGCCAGCAGCGTCGCAGATAACTATGGCTACACCTTC. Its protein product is CASSVADNYGYTF.

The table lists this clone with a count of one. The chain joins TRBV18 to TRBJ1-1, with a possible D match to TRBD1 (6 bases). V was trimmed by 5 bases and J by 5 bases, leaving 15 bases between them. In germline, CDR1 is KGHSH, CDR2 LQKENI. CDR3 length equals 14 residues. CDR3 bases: TGTGCCAGCTCAGCGATCAACAGGGCGACTGAAGCTTTCTTT. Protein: CASSAINRATEAFF.

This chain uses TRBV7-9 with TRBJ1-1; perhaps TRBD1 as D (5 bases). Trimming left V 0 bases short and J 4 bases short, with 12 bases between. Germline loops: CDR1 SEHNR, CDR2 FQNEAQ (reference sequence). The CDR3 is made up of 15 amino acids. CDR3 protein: CASSLAGGGGTEAFF. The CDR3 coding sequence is TGTGCCAGCAGCTTAGCCGGGGGGGGAGGCACTGAAGCTTTCTTT.

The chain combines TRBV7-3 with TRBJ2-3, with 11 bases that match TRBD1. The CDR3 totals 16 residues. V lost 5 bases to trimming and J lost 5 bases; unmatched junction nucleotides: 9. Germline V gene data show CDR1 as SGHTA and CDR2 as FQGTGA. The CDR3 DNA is TGTGCCAGCAGCACCCAACCGGGACAGGGGGTAGATACGCAGTATTTT. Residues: CASSTQPGQGVDTQYF.

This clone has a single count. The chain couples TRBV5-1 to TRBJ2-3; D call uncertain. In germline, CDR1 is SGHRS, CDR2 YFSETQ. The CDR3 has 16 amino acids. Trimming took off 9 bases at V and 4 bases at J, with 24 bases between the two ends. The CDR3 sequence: CATYPDPGSSSDTQYF. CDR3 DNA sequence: TGCGCCACTTACCCTGATCCCGGGTCCTCATCAGATACGCAGTATTTT.

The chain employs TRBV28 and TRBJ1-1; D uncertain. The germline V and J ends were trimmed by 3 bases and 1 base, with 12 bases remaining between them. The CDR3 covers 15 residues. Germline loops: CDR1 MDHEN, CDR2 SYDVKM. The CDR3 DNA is TGTGCCAGCAGTTTGGAGGGCTGGGGGAACACTGAAGCTTTCTTT. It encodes CASSLEGWGNTEAFF.

CDR3 DNA sequence: TGTGCCAGCAGCTTCGGCGGGAATCAGCCCCAGCATTTT. Its protein product is CASSFGGNQPQHF. J is TRBJ1-5 and V is TRBV7-6; no firm D call. Germline V gene sequence: CDR1 SGHVS, CDR2 FNYEAQ. The CDR3 is 13 amino acids. Trimming shortened V by 3 bases and J by 4 bases, and 7 bases separated the two germline ends.

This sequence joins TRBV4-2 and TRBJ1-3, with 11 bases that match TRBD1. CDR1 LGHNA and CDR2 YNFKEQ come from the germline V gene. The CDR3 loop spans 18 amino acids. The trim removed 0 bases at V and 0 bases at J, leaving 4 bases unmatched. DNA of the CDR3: TGTGCCAGCAGCCAAGACCCCGGACAGGGGGCCTCTGGAAACACCATATATTTT. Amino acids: CASSQDPGQGASGNTIYF.

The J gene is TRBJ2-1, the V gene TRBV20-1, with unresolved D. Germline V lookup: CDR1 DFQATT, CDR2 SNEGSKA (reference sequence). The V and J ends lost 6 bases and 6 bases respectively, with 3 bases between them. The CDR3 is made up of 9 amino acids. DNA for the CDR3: TGCAGTGCCTCCAATGAGCAGTTCTTC. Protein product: CSASNEQFF.

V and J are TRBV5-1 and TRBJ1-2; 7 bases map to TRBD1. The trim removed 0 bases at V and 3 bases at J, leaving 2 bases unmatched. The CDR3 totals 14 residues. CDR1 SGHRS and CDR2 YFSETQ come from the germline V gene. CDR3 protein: CASSLGGQYYGYTF. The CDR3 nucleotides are TGCGCCAGCAGCTTGGGGGGACAGTACTATGGCTACACCTTC.

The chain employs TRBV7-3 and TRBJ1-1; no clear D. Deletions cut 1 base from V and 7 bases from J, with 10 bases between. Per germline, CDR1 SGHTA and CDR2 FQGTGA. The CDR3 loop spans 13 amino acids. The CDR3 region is CASSLIPTDEAFF. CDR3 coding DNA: TGTGCCAGCAGCTTAATCCCCACAGATGAAGCTTTCTTT.

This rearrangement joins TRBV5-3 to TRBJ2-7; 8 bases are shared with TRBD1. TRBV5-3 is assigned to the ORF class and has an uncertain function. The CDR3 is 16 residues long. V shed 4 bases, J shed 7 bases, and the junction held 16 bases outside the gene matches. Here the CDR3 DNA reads TGTGCCAGAAGCCCTGGGGGACAGGCGATATACGATGAGCAGTACGTC. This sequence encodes CARSPGGQAIYDEQYV.

CDR3 in amino acids: CASSSFGSGGWYEQYF. DNA of the CDR3: TGTGCCAGCAGTTCATTCGGATCAGGGGGTTGGTACGAGCAGTACTTC. This rearrangement joins TRBV27 to TRBJ2-7; TRBD1 agrees at 7 bases. The CDR3 extends over 16 amino acids. Germline V gives CDR1 MNHEY, CDR2 SMNVEV (reference sequence). V gave up 4 bases and J gave up 4 bases; unmatched junction bases: 13.

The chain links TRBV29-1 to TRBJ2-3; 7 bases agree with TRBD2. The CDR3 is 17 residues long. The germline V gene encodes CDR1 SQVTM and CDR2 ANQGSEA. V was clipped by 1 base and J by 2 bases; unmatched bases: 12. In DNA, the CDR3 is TGCAGCGTTGAAGCCCTCCCCAGCGGGGTTTTCACAGATACGCAGTATTTT. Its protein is CSVEALPSGVFTDTQYF.